What follows describes a single TCR beta chain. What it binds is unknown. This entry belongs to a study of cytomegalovirus exposure and HLA in healthy donors. Study-wide context: One earlier analysis, a look at roughly 170 million T cells, found some 120 million unique TCR beta sequences.

Notes on the study in general: Sequence variants that were highly shared formed a cluster that was likely a sequencing artifact.

This CDR3 is built from 15 residues. Germline V CDR1 and CDR2: SGHNT, YENEEA. V lost 3 bases, J lost 4 bases, and 5 bases stayed unmatched. The PCR made use of 60 Vbeta and 13 Jbeta primers. The repertoire was sequenced with immunoSEQ multiplex PCR; TCRdb's copy has only in-frame clones and lacks some. This sample yields 150,000 or so clones, of which roughly 84% are seen a single time; about 2% belongs to the top ten. This chain joins TRBV11-3 and TRBJ2-7, with 11 positions matching TRBD2. The receptor was isolated from a man younger than 30 in good health and CMV-seropositive. Sequenced sample: PBMCs. The CDR3 region is CASSFASGGIYEQYF. CDR3 DNA sequence: TGTGCCAGCAGCTTCGCTAGCGGGGGGATTTACGAGCAGTACTTC.